This T cell receptor beta chain was recorded in a study of T cells in women clearing cervical HPV infection. Study details: Controls gave blood once infection was undetectable; cases at lesion identification.

A note on this clone: The antigen remains unidentified. The read terminates 3 residues ahead of where the CDR3 ends, so the germline J gene completes it.

The CDR3 is made up of 13 amino acids. V lost 5 bases and J lost 1, with 8 bases in between. Germline V CDR1 and CDR2: SNHLY, FYNNEI. Assay: immunoSEQ multiplex PCR; the TCRdb copy retains only in-frame clones and omits some. The listing records approximately 34,000 clones. Notes on the study in general: A classifier using richness and V gene abundances reached an AUC of 0.83. TRBV6-7 relative abundance averaged roughly 0.1% in cases and 0.16% in controls.

The origin of this receptor is a woman aged 18 to 75 with a cervical HPV16 infection that either progressed to CIN3+ or cleared (not recorded which). The specimen was blood buffy coat. The V gene is TRBV2, the J gene TRBJ1-1; D is possibly TRBD1 (6 bases). CDR3: CASSWTANTEAFF. The sequenced CDR3 bases are TGTGCCAGCAGTTGGACAGCGAACACTGAA.